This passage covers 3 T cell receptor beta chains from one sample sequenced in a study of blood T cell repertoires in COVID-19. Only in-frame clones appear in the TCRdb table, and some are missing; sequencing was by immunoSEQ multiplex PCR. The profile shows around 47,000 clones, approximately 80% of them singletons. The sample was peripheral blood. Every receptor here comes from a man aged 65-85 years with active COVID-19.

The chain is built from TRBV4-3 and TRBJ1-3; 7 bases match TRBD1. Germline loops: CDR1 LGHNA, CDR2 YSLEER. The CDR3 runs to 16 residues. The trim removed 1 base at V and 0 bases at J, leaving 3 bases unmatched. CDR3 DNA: TGCGCCAGCAGCCAAGTGGGACAGAGCTCTGGAAACACCATATATTTT. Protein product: CASSQVGQSSGNTIYF.

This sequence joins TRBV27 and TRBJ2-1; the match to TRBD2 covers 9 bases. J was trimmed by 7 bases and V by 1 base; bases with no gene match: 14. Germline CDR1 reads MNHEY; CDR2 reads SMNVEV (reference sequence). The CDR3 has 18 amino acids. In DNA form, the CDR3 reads TGTGCCAGCAGTTTATATGTTTCAAGCGGGGGGAATTGGAATGAGCAGTTCTTC. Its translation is CASSLYVSSGGNWNEQFF.

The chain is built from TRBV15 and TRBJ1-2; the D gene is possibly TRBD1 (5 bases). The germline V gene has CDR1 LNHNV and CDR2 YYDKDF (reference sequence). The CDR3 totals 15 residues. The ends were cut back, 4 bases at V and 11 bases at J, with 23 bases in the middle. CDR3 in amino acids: CATSNKDKITGGYTF. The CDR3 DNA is TGTGCCACCAGCAACAAGGACAAAATAACGGGCGGATACACCTTC.